The 8 T cell receptor beta chains reported below all come from one sample, sequenced in a study of early T cells in non-severe SARS-CoV-2 infection. MiXCR was run by TCRdb on the 5' RACE reads, yielding one entry per CDR3 protein. Of more than 50,000 distinct CDR3 sequences in the sample, about 13% were seen once. The material was whole blood, obtained at baseline. The receptors come from an adult who was a healthcare worker with PCR-confirmed SARS-CoV-2 infection or an uninfected control (not recorded which).

The V call is TRBV4-1, the J call TRBJ2-6; D unclear. Germline V gene data show CDR1 as MGHRA and CDR2 as YSYEKL. The CDR3 is 16 residues long. Trimming left V 4 bases short and J 1 base short, with 11 bases between. The CDR3 sequence is CASSPGTSSGANVLTF. CDR3 bases: TGCGCCAGCAGCCCGGGCACGTCGTCTGGGGCCAACGTCCTGACTTTC.

The sample holds a few counts of this clonotype. V and J are TRBV7-3 and TRBJ2-2; TRBD2 matches 9 bases. This CDR3 comprises 15 residues. Germline V gene lookup returns CDR1 SGHTA and CDR2 FQGTGA. The ends lost 5 bases at V and 2 bases at J; junction bases unmatched: 3. CDR3 amino acids: CASSQLAGNTGELFF. The CDR3 bases are TGTGCCAGCAGCCAACTAGCGGGTAACACCGGGGAGCTGTTTTTT.

In this sample, this clonotype turned up many times. V usage is TRBV20-1 and J usage is TRBJ2-7; 7 nucleotides align to TRBD2. Germline loops: CDR1 DFQATT, CDR2 SNEGSKA (reference sequence). This CDR3 region has 13 residues. The J segment lost 2 bases and the V segment lost 2 bases, leaving 3 bases of the junction unmatched. DNA for the CDR3: TGCAGTGCTAGACCGGCGGGGGCCTACGAGCAGTACTTC. Translating it yields CSARPAGAYEQYF.

The sample holds a few counts of this clonotype. The chain employs TRBV23-1 and TRBJ2-3, with 9 bases aligning to TRBD1. TRBV23-1 belongs to the ORF category, with a function that is uncertain. J was trimmed by 4 bases and V by 1 base; bases with no gene match: 12. The CDR3 extends over 18 amino acids. The CDR3 is CASSQLSPGQGFPDTQYF. The CDR3 coding sequence is TGCGCCAGCAGTCAATTGAGCCCGGGACAGGGATTCCCAGATACGCAGTATTTT.

This clonotype came up a few times. This sequence joins TRBV19 and TRBJ2-7; TRBD1 matches 8 bases. Trimming cost V 5 bases and J 4 bases; bases outside gene matches: 4. The germline CDR1 and CDR2 sequences are LNHDA and SQIVND (reference sequence). This CDR3 has 13 residues. For the CDR3, the DNA is TGTGCCAGTAGTCGGGGACAGGAATACGAGCAGTACTTC. It codes for CASSRGQEYEQYF.

The chain is built from TRBV29-1 and TRBJ2-7; D might be TRBD2 (7 bases). From germline, CDR1 is SQVTM and CDR2 ANQGSEA. Trimming shortened V by 3 bases and J by 0 bases, and 18 bases separated the two germline ends. This CDR3 spans 16 amino acids. CDR3 sequence (DNA): TGCAGCGTTGATTTAGGGGAGGGGGATAGCTCCTACGAGCAGTACTTC. Translated: CSVDLGEGDSSYEQYF.

CDR3 sequence (DNA): TGTGCCAGCAGCCCCCGACTAGCGGGAGTCTTCCACGAGCAGTACTTC. Its protein is CASSPRLAGVFHEQYF. V is TRBV3-1 and J is TRBJ2-7, with 12 nucleotides matching TRBD2. V gave up 4 bases and J gave up 5 bases; unmatched junction bases: 9. Per the germline V gene, CDR1 is LGHDT and CDR2 is YNNKEL (reference sequence). This CDR3 has 16 amino acids.

This rearrangement joins TRBV11-2 to TRBJ1-2; 9 bases are shared with TRBD1. The CDR3 loop spans 16 amino acids. Losses at the gene ends were 4 bases for V and 1 base for J; bases not matched to a gene: 7. Looked up from germline, CDR1 is SGHAT and CDR2 is FQNNGV. As DNA, the CDR3 is TGTGCCAGCAGCTCTTACCGGGACAGGGTTAACTATGGCTACACCTTC. Its translation is CASSSYRDRVNYGYTF.